Listed below are T cell receptor beta chains from one sample, sequenced in a study of OX40 agonist ivuxolimab in advanced cancers. The table came from immunoSEQ multiplex PCR; TCRdb's copy has only in-frame clones and leaves some out. The sample holds about 58,000 clones, roughly 87% seen once. The sample in question was CD4+ or CD8+ T cells sorted from blood, obtained in a trial of the OX40 agonist ivuxolimab. The receptors were gathered from an adult with an advanced solid tumor such as melanoma, head and neck, liver or kidney cancer. Each CDR3 is given with its conserved first and last residue. The D gene is left open where the match is weak. The size field is filled for only some rows; it gives once, few, many or a size class.

D: NA
J: TRBJ2-4
size: NA
V: TRBV5-1
DNA: TGCGCCAGCAGTCTGGGCGGGGTAAACATTCAGTACTTC
CDR3: CASSLGGVNIQYF

D: TRBD2
J: TRBJ2-7
size: NA
V: TRBV6-1
DNA: TGTGCCAGCAGGGCAGGGACTACCTACGAGCAGTACTTC
CDR3: CASRAGTTYEQYF

D: TRBD2
J: TRBJ2-3
size: NA
V: TRBV6-1
DNA: TGTGCCAGCCGAACGGGGGGGACAGATACGCAGTATTTT
CDR3: CASRTGGTDTQYF

D: TRBD2
J: TRBJ2-2
size: NA
V: TRBV4-1
DNA: TGCGCCAGCAGCCAAGTTAGTCTAGCGGCCCTCAACACCGGGGAGCTGTTTTTT
CDR3: CASSQVSLAALNTGELFF

D: TRBD2
J: TRBJ2-1
size: NA
V: TRBV19
DNA: TGTGCCAGTAGTATAGTAGGGACTACCTACAATGAGCAGTTCTTC
CDR3: CASSIVGTTYNEQFF

D: NA
J: TRBJ2-7
size: NA
V: TRBV5-8
DNA: TGTGCCAGCAGCTTGGAGGGTAGCGGTATGAGCATCTACTTC
CDR3: CASSLEGSGMSIYF

D: TRBD2
J: TRBJ2-6
size: NA
V: TRBV19
DNA: TGTGCCAGTAGTTTGCGGGGGGGTCTGTCTGGGGCCAACGTCCTGACTTTC
CDR3: CASSLRGGLSGANVLTF

D: NA
J: TRBJ2-1
size: NA
V: TRBV13
DNA: TGTGCCAGCAGCCTGACTGGCGGCCCTTACAATGAGCAGTTCTTC
CDR3: CASSLTGGPYNEQFF

D: NA
J: TRBJ1-2
size: NA
V: TRBV5-6
DNA: TGTGCCAGCAGCTTGGCCGGGCAGGACTATGGCTACACCTTC
CDR3: CASSLAGQDYGYTF

D: NA
J: TRBJ1-1
size: NA
V: TRBV30
DNA: TGTGCCTGGAGTGTAGGACAGTTTGAAGCTTTCTTT
CDR3: CAWSVGQFEAFF

D: NA
J: TRBJ1-2
size: NA
V: TRBV5-4
DNA: TGTGCCAGCAGCGTGACAGGAAGCCTCTATGGCTACACCTTC
CDR3: CASSVTGSLYGYTF

D: NA
J: TRBJ1-2
size: once
V: TRBV29-1
DNA: NA
CDR3: CSVAQGIQNYGYTF

D: NA
J: TRBJ1-4
size: NA
V: TRBV5-1
DNA: TGCGCCAGCAGAACCGGGGAGAAGGGGGCTAATGAAAAACTGTTTTTT
CDR3: CASRTGEKGANEKLFF

D: NA
J: TRBJ1-2
size: once
V: TRBV27
DNA: TGTGCCAGCAGTCCCCTACGGCAAAACTATGGCTACACCTTC
CDR3: CASSPLRQNYGYTF

D: NA
J: TRBJ2-1
size: NA
V: TRBV28
DNA: TGTGCCAGCAGACCTCATGGCTTCTACAATGAGCAGTTCTTC
CDR3: CASRPHGFYNEQFF

D: NA
J: TRBJ2-7
size: NA
V: TRBV29-1
DNA: TGCAGCGTTGCCAGGTCCTTGGGTGAGCAGTACTTC
CDR3: CSVARSLGEQYF